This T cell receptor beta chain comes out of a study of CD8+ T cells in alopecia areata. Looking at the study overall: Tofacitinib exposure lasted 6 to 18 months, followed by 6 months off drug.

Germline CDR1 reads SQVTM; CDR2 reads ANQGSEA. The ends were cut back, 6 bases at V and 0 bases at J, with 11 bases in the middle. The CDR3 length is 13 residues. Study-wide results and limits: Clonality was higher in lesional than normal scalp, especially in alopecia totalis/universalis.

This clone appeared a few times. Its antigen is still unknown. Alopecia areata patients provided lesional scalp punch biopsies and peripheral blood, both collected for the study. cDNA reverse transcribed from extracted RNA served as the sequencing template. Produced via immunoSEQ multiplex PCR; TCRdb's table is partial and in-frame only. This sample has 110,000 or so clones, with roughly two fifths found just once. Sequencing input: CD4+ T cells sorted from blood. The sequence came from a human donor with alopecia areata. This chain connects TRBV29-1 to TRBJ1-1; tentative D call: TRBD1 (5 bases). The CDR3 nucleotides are TGCAGCGTGTCTGGGGACCTGAACACTGAAGCTTTCTTT. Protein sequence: CSVSGDLNTEAFF. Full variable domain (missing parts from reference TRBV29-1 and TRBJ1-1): SAVISQKPSRDICQRGTSLTIQCQVDSQVTMMFWYRQQPGQSLTLIATANQGSEATYESGFVIDKFPISRPNLTFSTLTVSNMSPEDSSIYLCSVSGDLNTEAFFGQGTRLTVV.